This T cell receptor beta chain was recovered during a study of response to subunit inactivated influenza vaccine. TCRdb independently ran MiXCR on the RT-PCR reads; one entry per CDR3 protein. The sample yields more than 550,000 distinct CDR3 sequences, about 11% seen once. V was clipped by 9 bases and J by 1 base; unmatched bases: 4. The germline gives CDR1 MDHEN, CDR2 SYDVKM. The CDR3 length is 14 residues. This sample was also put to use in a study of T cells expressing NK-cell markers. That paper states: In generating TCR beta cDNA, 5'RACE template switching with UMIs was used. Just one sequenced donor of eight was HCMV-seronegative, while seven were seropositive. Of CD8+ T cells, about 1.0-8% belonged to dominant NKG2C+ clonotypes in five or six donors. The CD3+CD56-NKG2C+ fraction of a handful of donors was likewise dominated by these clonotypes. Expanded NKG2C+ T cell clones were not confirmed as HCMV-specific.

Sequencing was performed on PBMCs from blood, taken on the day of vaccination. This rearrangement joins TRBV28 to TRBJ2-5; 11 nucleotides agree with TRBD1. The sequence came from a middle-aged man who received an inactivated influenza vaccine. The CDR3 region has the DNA TGTGCCAGTGCCGGGACAGGGGGCCAAGAGACCCAGTACTTC. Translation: CASAGTGGQETQYF.